The clone carrying this T cell receptor (beta chain) came up a few times. What it binds is not known. At one end, the junction sequence differs from germline, possibly due to a read error. This CDR3 comprises 14 residues. Germline CDR1 reads SSHAT; CDR2 reads FNYEAQ (reference sequence). The source of the sample is a study of human T cells and chemical hapten exposure. Study information: There were per-sample TCR yield variations, arising mainly from small pooled library volume differences. Study-wide findings and caveats: DPC sensitization left the count of TCRs above 1 in 1000 unchanged.

Time point: healthy volunteer bleed at 6 weeks. Whole blood, unfractionated, served as the material for total RNA extraction. The study used a library that attached unique molecular identifiers to individual cDNA molecules. Via MiXCR, TCRdb re-called the RACE reads, giving one row per CDR3 protein. The sample lists under 50,000 distinct CDR3 sequences; 3% to 4% were seen once. The chain joins TRBV7-7 to TRBJ1-5; a possible D gene is TRBD1 (6 bases). The sequenced sample was whole blood. The clonotype originates from a human donor in good health. Some clones in this sample may be carry-over from other donors' samples. The CDR3 DNA reads TGTGCTAGCAGCTTCGACAGGATCAATCAGCCCCAGCATTTT. Translating gives CASSFDRINQPQHF.